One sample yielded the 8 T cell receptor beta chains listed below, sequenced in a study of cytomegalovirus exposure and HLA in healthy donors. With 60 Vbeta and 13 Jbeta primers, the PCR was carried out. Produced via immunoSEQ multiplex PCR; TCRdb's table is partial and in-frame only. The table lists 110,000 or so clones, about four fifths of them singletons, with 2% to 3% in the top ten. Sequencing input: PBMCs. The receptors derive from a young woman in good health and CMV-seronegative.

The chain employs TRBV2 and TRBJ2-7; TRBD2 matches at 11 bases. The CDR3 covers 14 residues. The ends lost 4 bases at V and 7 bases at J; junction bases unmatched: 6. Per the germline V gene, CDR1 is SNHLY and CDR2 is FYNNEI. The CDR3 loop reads CASSVLAGDGEQYF. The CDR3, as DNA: TGTGCCAGCAGTGTACTAGCGGGAGATGGGGAGCAGTACTTC.

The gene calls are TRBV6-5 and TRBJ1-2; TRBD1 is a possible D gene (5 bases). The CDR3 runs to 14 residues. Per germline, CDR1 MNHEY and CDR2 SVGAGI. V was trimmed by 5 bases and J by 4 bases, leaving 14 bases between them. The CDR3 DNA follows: TGTGCCAGCAGTACCGGGGGTTTAGGCTATGGCTACACCTTC. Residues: CASSTGGLGYGYTF.

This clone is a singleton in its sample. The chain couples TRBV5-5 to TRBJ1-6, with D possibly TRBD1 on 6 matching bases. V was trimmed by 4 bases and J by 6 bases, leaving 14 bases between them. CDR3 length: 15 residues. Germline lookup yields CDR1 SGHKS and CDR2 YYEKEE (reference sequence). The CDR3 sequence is CASSPGTRSNSPLHF. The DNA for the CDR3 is TGTGCCAGCAGCCCAGGGACAAGGAGTAATTCACCCCTCCACTTT. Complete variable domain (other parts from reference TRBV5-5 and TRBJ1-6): DAGVTQSPTHLIKTRGQQVTLRCSPISGHKSVSWYQQVLGQGPQFIFQYYEKEERGRGNFPDRFSARQFPNYSSELNVNALLLGDSALYLCASSPGTRSNSPLHFGNGTRLTVT.

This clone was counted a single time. This CDR3 reads CATSRGTAAGPQHF. In DNA, the CDR3 is TGTGCCACCAGCCGTGGGACAGCCGCAGGGCCCCAGCATTTT. The gene calls are TRBV15 and TRBJ1-5, with 7 bases lining up with TRBD1. Germline values: CDR1 LNHNV, CDR2 YYDKDF (reference sequence). The length of the CDR3 is 14 residues. V lost 5 bases, J lost 9 bases, and 10 bases stayed unmatched.

CDR3 in DNA: TGTGCCAGCAGCTTAGCCCAGGGACTAGCGGTGGAGCAGTACTTC. Protein: CASSLAQGLAVEQYF. The chain couples TRBV7-2 to TRBJ2-7; 11 bases align to TRBD2. Germline-derived CDR1 and CDR2 are SGHTA and FQGNSA. V lost 0 bases, J lost 7 bases, and 5 bases stayed unmatched. This CDR3 region has 15 residues.

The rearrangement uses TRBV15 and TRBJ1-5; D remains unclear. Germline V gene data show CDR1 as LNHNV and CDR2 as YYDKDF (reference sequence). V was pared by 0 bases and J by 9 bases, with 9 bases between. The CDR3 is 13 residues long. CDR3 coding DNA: TGTGCCACCAGCAGAGATACAGTGGGGCCCCAGCATTTT. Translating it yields CATSRDTVGPQHF.

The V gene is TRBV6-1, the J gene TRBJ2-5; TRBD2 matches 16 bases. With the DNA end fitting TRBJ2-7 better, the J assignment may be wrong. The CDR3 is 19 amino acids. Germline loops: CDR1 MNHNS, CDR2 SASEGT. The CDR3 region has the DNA TGTGCCAGCAGTGAGGGGACACCCGGGACTAGCGGGAGGGAACGCGAGCAGTACTTC. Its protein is CASSEGTPGTSGREREQYF.

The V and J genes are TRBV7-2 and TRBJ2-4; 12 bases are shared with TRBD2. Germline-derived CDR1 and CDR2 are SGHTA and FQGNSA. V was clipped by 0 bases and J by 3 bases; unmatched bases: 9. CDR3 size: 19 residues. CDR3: CASSLAHLAGGRVKNIQYF. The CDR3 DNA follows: TGTGCCAGCAGCTTAGCGCACCTAGCGGGGGGGCGAGTCAAAAACATTCAGTACTTC.